Listed below are T cell receptor beta chains from one sample, sequenced in a study of human T cells and chemical hapten exposure. TCRdb passed the RACE reads through MiXCR, listing each CDR3 protein once. This table has 87,000 or so distinct CDR3 sequences, roughly 9.1% appearing once. The input for sequencing was whole blood, taken in connection with sensitization to the hapten diphenylcyclopropenone (DPC). All receptors derive from a woman aged 40 to 50 with alopecia areata. Some clones in this sample may be carry-over from other donors' samples. Both conserved end residues are part of each CDR3. The D gene is left open where the match is weak. A row's size may be missing; if present it is once, few, many or a size class.

cdr3_aa: CSARGIPPLGYEQYF; cdr3_nt: TGCAGTGCTCGAGGGATTCCCCCTTTAGGGTACGAGCAGTACTTC; cdr3_length: 15; d_call: .; j_call: TRBJ2-7; v_call: TRBV20-1; clone_size: .
cdr3_aa: CASSLGSSGANVLTF; cdr3_nt: TGTGCCAGCAGCCTCGGTTCCTCTGGGGCCAACGTCCTGACTTTC; cdr3_length: 15; d_call: .; j_call: TRBJ2-6; v_call: TRBV28; clone_size: .
cdr3_aa: CSVASRESGYTF; cdr3_nt: TGCAGCGTTGCTTCCAGGGAAAGTGGCTACACCTTC; cdr3_length: 12; d_call: .; j_call: TRBJ1-2; v_call: TRBV29-1; clone_size: few
cdr3_aa: CASSPARTGEADIQYF; cdr3_nt: TGTGCCAGCTCACCAGCCCGGACAGGGGAGGCAGACATTCAGTACTTC; cdr3_length: 16; d_call: TRBD1; j_call: TRBJ2-4; v_call: TRBV18; clone_size: .
cdr3_aa: CASSLDALAGAGTDTQYF; cdr3_nt: TGTGCCAGCAGCTTAGACGCGCTAGCGGGGGCCGGCACAGATACGCAGTATTTT; cdr3_length: 18; d_call: TRBD2; j_call: TRBJ2-3; v_call: TRBV7-2; clone_size: few
cdr3_aa: CASSEDGAFGNQPQHF; cdr3_nt: TGTGCCAGCAGTGAAGACGGGGCCTTCGGCAATCAGCCCCAGCATTTT; cdr3_length: 16; d_call: .; j_call: TRBJ1-5; v_call: TRBV6-1; clone_size: few
cdr3_aa: CASSATCGANGYTF; cdr3_nt: TGCGCCAGCAGCGCGACGTGTGGGGCGAATGGCTACACCTTC; cdr3_length: 14; d_call: .; j_call: TRBJ1-2; v_call: TRBV5-1; clone_size: many
cdr3_aa: CASSFFREGNEQFF; cdr3_nt: TGTGCCAGCAGCTTTTTCCGGGAGGGCAATGAGCAGTTCTTC; cdr3_length: 14; d_call: TRBD2; j_call: TRBJ2-1; v_call: TRBV11-2; clone_size: few
cdr3_aa: CSAQLAGARRDTQYF; cdr3_nt: TGCAGTGCTCAACTAGCGGGGGCCCGCAGAGATACGCAGTATTTT; cdr3_length: 15; d_call: TRBD2; j_call: TRBJ2-3; v_call: TRBV20-1; clone_size: few
cdr3_aa: CASSSGTSGDNEQFF; cdr3_nt: TGTGCCAGCAGCTCCGGGACTAGCGGGGATAATGAGCAGTTCTTC; cdr3_length: 15; d_call: TRBD2; j_call: TRBJ2-1; v_call: TRBV5-8; clone_size: few
cdr3_aa: CASSRRTGESGELFF; cdr3_nt: TGTGCCAGCAGTAGAAGGACAGGGGAAAGCGGGGAGCTGTTTTTT; cdr3_length: 15; d_call: TRBD1; j_call: TRBJ2-2; v_call: TRBV6-2/TRBV6-3; clone_size: many
cdr3_aa: CASRDASYAKDSPLHF; cdr3_nt: TGTGCCAGCCGAGACGCGTCCTACGCAAAGGATTCACCCCTCCACTTT; cdr3_length: 16; d_call: .; j_call: TRBJ1-6; v_call: TRBV28; clone_size: many
cdr3_aa: CAPPWDANYGYTF; cdr3_nt: TGTGCCCCCCCCTGGGACGCCAACTATGGCTACACCTTC; cdr3_length: 13; d_call: .; j_call: TRBJ1-2; v_call: TRBV25-1; clone_size: many
cdr3_aa: CASSPVDISYNEQFF; cdr3_nt: TGTGCCAGCTCACCAGTGGACATCTCCTACAATGAGCAGTTCTTC; cdr3_length: 15; d_call: .; j_call: TRBJ2-1; v_call: TRBV18; clone_size: few
cdr3_aa: CASSSLGLAQYQETQYF; cdr3_nt: TGTGCCAGCAGTTCCCTCGGACTAGCGCAGTACCAAGAGACCCAGTACTTC; cdr3_length: 17; d_call: TRBD2; j_call: TRBJ2-5; v_call: TRBV27; clone_size: many
cdr3_aa: CASSFDLGSGEQFF; cdr3_nt: TGTGCCAGCAGCTTCGATCTAGGGTCGGGTGAGCAGTTCTTC; cdr3_length: 14; d_call: .; j_call: TRBJ2-1; v_call: TRBV13; clone_size: few
cdr3_aa: CASSFRDTQYF; cdr3_nt: TGTGCCAGCAGCTTTCGGGATACGCAGTATTTT; cdr3_length: 11; d_call: .; j_call: TRBJ2-3; v_call: TRBV5-5; clone_size: few
cdr3_aa: CASSSTRRADDQPQLF; cdr3_nt: TGTGCCAGCAGCTCGACTCGGCGGGCGGATGATCAGCCCCAGCTTTTT; cdr3_length: 16; d_call: .; j_call: TRBJ1-5; v_call: TRBV7-9; clone_size: few
cdr3_aa: CASSLSQSTYSNQPQHF; cdr3_nt: TGTGCCAGCAGTTTATCACAGTCGACATATAGCAATCAGCCCCAGCATTTT; cdr3_length: 17; d_call: .; j_call: TRBJ1-5; v_call: TRBV27; clone_size: .
cdr3_aa: CAWSMTGAKNIQYF; cdr3_nt: TGTGCCTGGAGTATGACGGGCGCCAAAAACATTCAGTACTTC; cdr3_length: 14; d_call: .; j_call: TRBJ2-4; v_call: TRBV30; clone_size: few
cdr3_aa: CASSLDGYEQYF; cdr3_nt: TGCGCCAGCAGCTTGGATGGTTACGAGCAGTACTTC; cdr3_length: 12; d_call: .; j_call: TRBJ2-7; v_call: TRBV5-1; clone_size: many
cdr3_aa: CASSLAADTSGNTIYF; cdr3_nt: TGTGCCAGCAGTTTGGCGGCGGATACCTCTGGAAACACCATATATTTT; cdr3_length: 16; d_call: .; j_call: TRBJ1-3; v_call: TRBV28; clone_size: many
cdr3_aa: CSVDEGRGTEAFF; cdr3_nt: TGCAGCGTTGATGAGGGGCGGGGCACTGAAGCTTTCTTT; cdr3_length: 13; d_call: .; j_call: TRBJ1-1; v_call: TRBV29-1; clone_size: medium-sized
cdr3_aa: CASSPSSTGAVSNQPQHF; cdr3_nt: TGTGCCAGTAGTCCATCATCGACAGGGGCGGTGAGCAATCAGCCCCAGCATTTT; cdr3_length: 18; d_call: TRBD1; j_call: TRBJ1-5; v_call: TRBV19; clone_size: many
cdr3_aa: CASSLAGQGASEQYF; cdr3_nt: TGTGCCAGCAGTTTAGCGGGACAGGGGGCGTCCGAGCAGTACTTC; cdr3_length: 15; d_call: TRBD1; j_call: TRBJ2-7; v_call: TRBV27; clone_size: few
cdr3_aa: CASSSLRASGGYEQFF; cdr3_nt: TGTGCCAGCAGCTCCCTACGGGCTAGCGGGGGGTATGAGCAGTTCTTC; cdr3_length: 16; d_call: TRBD2; j_call: TRBJ2-1; v_call: TRBV5-4; clone_size: few
cdr3_aa: CASSEVGVGSPLHF; cdr3_nt: TGTGCCAGCAGTGAAGTCGGGGTTGGCTCACCCCTCCACTTT; cdr3_length: 14; d_call: .; j_call: TRBJ1-6; v_call: TRBV25-1; clone_size: few
cdr3_aa: CASSQELLPPNEKLFF; cdr3_nt: TGTGCCAGCAGCCAAGAATTATTGCCCCCTAATGAAAAACTGTTTTTT; cdr3_length: 16; d_call: .; j_call: TRBJ1-4; v_call: TRBV4-2; clone_size: .
cdr3_aa: CASSFPWGAKNIQYF; cdr3_nt: TGTGCCAGCAGCTTCCCCTGGGGGGCCAAAAACATTCAGTACTTC; cdr3_length: 15; d_call: .; j_call: TRBJ2-4; v_call: TRBV28; clone_size: many
cdr3_aa: CASTPGVEAFF; cdr3_nt: TGTGCCAGTACGCCAGGTGTTGAAGCTTTCTTT; cdr3_length: 11; d_call: .; j_call: TRBJ1-1; v_call: TRBV6-6; clone_size: many
cdr3_aa: CASPPEGAAQETQYF; cdr3_nt: TGTGCCTCCCCCCCCGAAGGGGCGGCCCAAGAGACCCAGTACTTC; cdr3_length: 15; d_call: .; j_call: TRBJ2-5; v_call: TRBV6-6; clone_size: many
cdr3_aa: CASRGGETYNEQFF; cdr3_nt: TGTGCCAGCAGGGGTGGGGAAACCTACAATGAGCAGTTCTTC; cdr3_length: 14; d_call: .; j_call: TRBJ2-1; v_call: TRBV6-1; clone_size: few
cdr3_aa: CSASTANYGYTF; cdr3_nt: TGCAGTGCTAGTACAGCTAACTATGGCTACACCTTC; cdr3_length: 12; d_call: .; j_call: TRBJ1-2; v_call: TRBV20-1; clone_size: many
cdr3_aa: CASSYRDRAWGAYEQYF; cdr3_nt: TGTGCCAGCAGTTACCGGGACAGGGCTTGGGGGGCCTACGAGCAGTACTTC; cdr3_length: 17; d_call: TRBD1; j_call: TRBJ2-7; v_call: TRBV6-5; clone_size: many
cdr3_aa: CASSLRGGGTDTQYF; cdr3_nt: TGTGCCAGCAGTTTAAGGGGGGGTGGCACAGATACGCAGTATTTT; cdr3_length: 15; d_call: .; j_call: TRBJ2-3; v_call: TRBV12-3/TRBV12-4; clone_size: many
cdr3_aa: CASSPQRAEAFF; cdr3_nt: TGTGCCAGCAGTCCCCAGAGGGCTGAAGCTTTCTTT; cdr3_length: 12; d_call: .; j_call: TRBJ1-1; v_call: TRBV12-3/TRBV12-4; clone_size: many
cdr3_aa: CASSPRQGKDGYTF; cdr3_nt: TGTGCCAGCTCACCACGTCAGGGGAAGGATGGCTACACCTTC; cdr3_length: 14; d_call: .; j_call: TRBJ1-2; v_call: TRBV18; clone_size: many
cdr3_aa: CASSAYSDNQPQHF; cdr3_nt: TGTGCCAGCAGCGCATACAGTGACAATCAGCCCCAGCATTTT; cdr3_length: 14; d_call: .; j_call: TRBJ1-5; v_call: TRBV9; clone_size: few
cdr3_aa: CATLQDSGANVLTF; cdr3_nt: TGTGCCACCTTACAGGACTCTGGGGCCAACGTCCTGACTTTC; cdr3_length: 14; d_call: .; j_call: TRBJ2-6; v_call: TRBV27; clone_size: few
cdr3_aa: CASSLVGFTEAFF; cdr3_nt: TGCGCCAGCAGCCTCGTCGGATTCACTGAAGCTTTCTTT; cdr3_length: 13; d_call: .; j_call: TRBJ1-1; v_call: TRBV5-1; clone_size: many
cdr3_aa: CSARGGTNYEQYF; cdr3_nt: TGCAGTGCTAGAGGAGGGACCAACTACGAGCAGTACTTC; cdr3_length: 13; d_call: .; j_call: TRBJ2-7; v_call: TRBV20-1; clone_size: .
cdr3_aa: CASSPLLDRGTDTQYF; cdr3_nt: TGTGCCAGCAGCCCATTATTGGACAGGGGGACAGATACGCAGTATTTT; cdr3_length: 16; d_call: TRBD1; j_call: TRBJ2-3; v_call: TRBV5-4; clone_size: .
cdr3_aa: CASTGGSAGNGYTF; cdr3_nt: TGTGCCAGCACAGGGGGTTCGGCGGGTAATGGCTACACCTTC; cdr3_length: 14; d_call: TRBD1; j_call: TRBJ1-2; v_call: TRBV6-2/TRBV6-3; clone_size: few